This TCR beta chain is from a study of glioma-infiltrating T cells (dated by TCRdb to the mid-2010s). Some background on the complete study: Sequencing of TCR alpha- and beta-chain repertoires was performed on glioma tissue, on non-neoplastic brain tissue, and on matched peripheral blood mononuclear cells. The paired cohort was made up of three low-grade glioma patients, seven to nine primary glioblastoma patients and three non-glioma patients who contributed non-neoplastic brain tissue. To measure how far tissue and blood T-cell populations diverged, each tissue-infiltrating repertoire was compared against the peripheral blood repertoire of the same patient. What the authors observed across the whole study: Small numbers underpinned the group comparisons: 8 or 9 glioblastoma patients, three low-grade glioma patients and three non-neoplastic patients. VJ-independent divergence between tissue and blood was lower than expected in non-neoplastic patients but higher than expected in all gliomas, particularly low-grade gliomas. Only a very small number of CDR3 sequences turned up in both tissue and blood, a result put down to high CDR3 diversity combined with limited sampling.

The CDR3 runs 15 residues from the cysteine to the phenylalanine. Only CDR3 DNA is held: 45 bases, read in frame from base 1. The germline V gene (reference sequence) sets CDR1 to MNHNY and CDR2 to SVGAGI. Germline trimming amounts to 2 bases on V and 2 bases on J, with 5 as the count of junction bases outside the gene matches. The iRepertoire nested amplicon-rescue multiplex PCR (arm-PCR) platform was used to amplify TCR alpha and beta CDR3 regions from RNA. For one-step reverse transcription and amplification, roughly 100-450 ng of tissue mRNA or PBMC total RNA was used as input. After bead purification, a secondary multiplex PCR added Illumina adapters, and libraries were gel-purified between 200 and 400 bp. Libraries carried internal 6-nucleotide barcodes used for demultiplexing. Libraries were sequenced on an Illumina MiSeq with 2x220 or 2x250 nucleotide paired-end reads. As for the authors' bioinformatics: Paired reads were merged using FLASH 1.2.11 and aligned with BWA-MEM to the GRCh37 human genome, and TRA and TRB reads were then extracted. For V and J assignment, an IMGT-derived reference of cassette sequences and CDR3 motifs that included pseudogenes was used. Reads were translated in three frames, and productive CDR3s were defined by a C…FGXG motif without stop codons. Clonotypes were defined as unique combinations of V-J cassette pair and CDR3 amino acid sequence. Reads were filtered by Hamming distance, thresholded by each sample's sequence error rate in mapped regions. TCRdb handled the public reads itself, with Q25 trimming in fastp and clone calling in MiXCR, and kept productive beta chains. Merged by CDR3 protein, the rows form single entries marked with the most common genes and DNA. Clone size and V and J calls follow TCRdb, not the original study. Within this sample are 100,000 to 150,000 distinct CDR3 sequences, with roughly a quarter of them counted one time only. The ten top clones hold 27% of the sample.

This clonotype occurred many times. There is no known antigen for this receptor. Base quality data are lacking; no much larger clone is found one base away. The sequence was obtained from a human donor with low-grade glioma or glioblastoma, undergoing nonglioma brain surgery, or in good health (not recorded which). Recombination connected TRBV6-6 to TRBJ1-2, and TRBD1 matches 7 of the central bases. Sequencing was done on a sample of glioma tissue, nonneoplastic brain tissue, or PBMCs (not recorded which). The DNA reads TGTGCCAGCAGTTACGATTTGACAGGGAACTATGGCTACACCTTC. Its coded protein is CASSYDLTGNYGYTF.